The 12 T cell receptor beta chains listed next were all sequenced from one sample in a study of T-cell reconstitution after alpha-beta-depleted transplantation in children. TCRbeta library construction was performed incorporating unique molecular identifiers. TCRdb independently ran MiXCR on the PCR reads; one entry per CDR3 protein. The repertoire includes about a million distinct CDR3 sequences, under 30% of them detected once, and about 28% sits in the top ten. Sequences were derived from PBMCs, mostly from graft donor cells, sampled 360 days after TCRalphabeta/CD19-depleted stem cell transplant. The receptors come from a boy in the first two years of life who had a stem cell transplant for SCID, so the T cells may come from the graft donor.

The chain employs TRBV12-3 or TRBV12-4 and TRBJ1-2; perhaps TRBD1 as D (6 bases). The CDR3 totals 14 residues. The germline V and J ends were trimmed by 7 bases and 5 bases, with 17 bases remaining between them. CDR3 sequence: CASNRNGGGYGYTF. The CDR3 DNA follows: TGTGCCAGCAATCGGAACGGGGGCGGGTATGGCTACACCTTC.

V gene TRBV12-3 or TRBV12-4 combines with J gene TRBJ2-5; D gene uncertain. There are 11 residues in the CDR3. Trimming took 3 bases from V and 11 from J, leaving 10 bases between them. The CDR3 coding sequence is TGTGCCAGCAGTTTGTGGCACACTCAGTACTTC. Residues: CASSLWHTQYF.

This clonotype was counted between two and nine times. CDR3: CASSQRQGFPYEQYF. The CDR3 DNA follows: TGTGCCAGCAGCCAGAGACAGGGGTTTCCCTACGAGCAGTACTTC. The chain is built from TRBV7-2 and TRBJ2-7; 8 bases line up with TRBD1. Looked up from germline, CDR1 is SGHTA and CDR2 is FQGNSA. This CDR3 contains 15 residues. The J segment lost 2 bases and the V segment lost 5 bases, leaving 8 bases of the junction unmatched.

The gene calls are TRBV7-3 and TRBJ2-3, with 7 bases that match TRBD2. This CDR3 is 17 amino acids long. The V gene's germline CDR1 is SGHTA and CDR2 FQGTGA. V was pared by 5 bases and J by 0 bases, with 11 bases of the junction left unmatched. The CDR3 DNA follows: TGTGCCAGCAGCCCCCGGCGCGGGGGTTCTAGCACAGATACGCAGTATTTT. Encoded protein: CASSPRRGGSSTDTQYF.

This clonotype occurred a few times. The rearrangement joins TRBV20-1 to TRBJ2-7; 7 bases agree with TRBD1. V gave up 5 bases and J gave up 0 bases; unmatched junction bases: 10. The length of the CDR3 is 15 residues. Germline V gene lookup returns CDR1 DFQATT and CDR2 SNEGSKA (reference sequence). The CDR3 nucleotides read TGCAGTGCTTCCCTTAGACAGGGCGCCTCCTACGAGCAGTACTTC. Translated, it gives CSASLRQGASYEQYF.

This clonotype was picked up a small number of times. This chain links TRBV5-1 with TRBJ1-1; weak D call: TRBD1 (6 bases). The CDR3 consists of 16 residues. Looked up from germline, CDR1 is SGHRS and CDR2 is YFSETQ. V lost 3 bases to trimming and J lost 1 base, with 16 bases between them. The CDR3 here is CASSSPGGARNTEAFF. In nucleotides, the CDR3 is TGCGCCAGCAGCTCGCCGGGGGGGGCGAGGAACACTGAAGCTTTCTTT. Full variable domain (rest looked up from reference TRBV5-1 and TRBJ1-1): KAGVTQTPRYLIKTRGQQVTLSCSPISGHRSVSWYQQTPGQGLQFLFEYFSETQRNKGNFPGRFSGRQFSNSRSEMNVSTLELGDSALYLCASSSPGGARNTEAFFGQGTRLTVV.

This chain joins TRBV20-1 and TRBJ2-5, with D perhaps TRBD1 (6 bases). There are 16 residues in the CDR3. The V end was cut by 0 bases, the J end by 0 bases, with 14 bases between. Per germline, CDR1 DFQATT and CDR2 SNEGSKA (reference sequence). The CDR3 spells CSARDWGRVDQETQYF. The CDR3, as DNA: TGCAGTGCTAGAGATTGGGGGCGGGTGGACCAAGAGACCCAGTACTTC.

V is TRBV10-3 and J is TRBJ1-2, with unresolved D. The V end was cut by 6 bases, the J end by 2 bases, with 7 bases between. The germline V gene encodes CDR1 ENHRY and CDR2 SYGVKD. CDR3 length equals 12 residues. CDR3 DNA sequence: TGTGCCATCAGGGCCGGAAACTATGGCTACACCTTC. This gives the protein CAIRAGNYGYTF.

The chain joins TRBV28 to TRBJ2-2; 8 bases are shared with TRBD2. The CDR3 extends over 15 amino acids. J was trimmed by 3 bases and V by 5 bases; bases with no gene match: 5. Germline assignment: CDR1 MDHEN and CDR2 SYDVKM. The CDR3 region has the DNA TGTGCCAGCAGTCGCGGGGGGCCGTACACCGGGGAGCTGTTTTTT. Amino acid sequence: CASSRGGPYTGELFF.

The V and J genes are TRBV12-3 or TRBV12-4 and TRBJ1-6, with TRBD1 as a possible D gene (6 bases). Trimming pared 6 bases from V and 8 bases from J, leaving 17 bases between. This CDR3 is built from 15 residues. The DNA of the CDR3 is TGTGCCAGCAGGAAACAGGGAACCACTGATTCACCCCTCCACTTT. Protein sequence: CASRKQGTTDSPLHF.

The chain is built from TRBV28 and TRBJ2-7; D unclear. The V gene lost 3 bases and the J gene lost 5 bases, with 17 bases spanning the gap. Germline V CDR1 and CDR2: MDHEN, SYDVKM. The CDR3 length is 15 residues. CDR3 residues: CASSFPQRPTDEQYF. The CDR3 nucleotides read TGTGCCAGCAGTTTCCCCCAGAGACCTACTGACGAGCAGTACTTC.

The genes are TRBV6-1 and TRBJ2-1; TRBD1 agrees at 7 bases. CDR1 is MNHNS and CDR2 is SASEGT in the germline V gene. J lost 4 bases, V lost 7 bases, and 10 bases had no gene match. The CDR3 has 15 amino acids. The DNA for the CDR3 is TGTGCCAGCACTCCCCAGGGGGTTGAGTACAATGAGCAGTTCTTC. This sequence encodes CASTPQGVEYNEQFF.